The T cell receptor beta chain under discussion was sequenced for a study of T cells in Graves' hyperthyroidism and ophthalmopathy. Study-level findings and limits: Before onset, by a median of approximately 5.9 months, the model predicted ophthalmopathy.

Those patients with uncontrolled infection, other autoimmune disease, pregnancy or lactation were excluded. The CDR3 regions of TCR beta were amplified from RNA transcripts. First-round RT-PCR with HTBI primers amplified the TCR CDR3 region. TCRdb reprocessed the multiplex PCR reads with MiXCR, giving one entry per CDR3 protein. Seen here are about 400,000 distinct CDR3 sequences, over 11% observed once, and the top ten hold approximately 29%. V was clipped by 4 bases and J by 2 bases, with 16 bases between them. The CDR3 has 15 residues. The germline V gene encodes CDR1 SGHRS and CDR2 YFSETQ. This clonotype was seen only a few times. Its target is not known.

The sequenced sample was blood. V gene TRBV5-1 combines with J gene TRBJ2-7, with D possibly being TRBD1 or TRBD2 (5 bases each). This TCR derives from a man aged 45-65 years with Graves' ophthalmopathy. This chain's CDR3 is CASSPGGTTTYEQYF. The CDR3, as DNA: TGCGCCAGCAGCCCGGGTGGGACGACGACCTACGAGCAGTACTTC.